These T cell receptor beta chains were read from a single sample in a study of Graves' ophthalmopathy and Graves' hyperthyroidism. Via MiXCR, TCRdb re-called the multiplex PCR reads, giving one row per CDR3 protein. The sample has approximately 460,000 distinct CDR3 sequences; around 15% are singletons. The sequenced material came from blood. All receptors come from a woman younger than 45 with Graves' ophthalmopathy. Each CDR3 is given with its conserved first and last residue. D genes are given only for firm matches. Where a row states a size, it is once, few, many or the class of an expanded clone; other rows omit it.

TRBJ2-6	TRBV6-2/TRBV6-3	NA	many	CASNRAEGTGANVLTF	TGTGCCAGCAACAGGGCTGAAGGGACTGGGGCCAACGTCCTGACTTTC
TRBJ1-2	TRBV28	TRBD1	NA	CASSSGQYTF	TGTGCCAGCAGTTCGGGACAGTACACCTTC
TRBJ2-5	TRBV20-1	NA	NA	CSARDVSRETQYF	TGCAGTGCTAGAGACGTTAGCCGGGAGACCCAGTACTTC
TRBJ1-2	TRBV7-9	NA	NA	CASSPPLGTNYGYTF	TGTGCCAGCAGCCCCCCCCTAGGAACTAACTATGGCTACACCTTC
TRBJ2-7	TRBV5-1	NA	many	CASSLQDGLYEQYF	TGCGCCAGCAGCTTGCAGGACGGACTATACGAGCAGTACTTC
TRBJ1-2	TRBV9	TRBD1	many	CASSFGQAPYGYTF	TGTGCCAGCAGCTTCGGACAGGCTCCCTATGGCTACACCTTC
TRBJ1-5	TRBV28	NA	many	CAILQGSLNQPQHF	TGTGCCATCCTGCAGGGATCCCTCAATCAGCCCCAGCATTTT
TRBJ2-2	TRBV20-1	TRBD2	NA	CSVPRLAGGGTGELFF	TGCAGTGTCCCCCGACTAGCGGGAGGCGGGACCGGGGAGCTGTTTTTT
TRBJ1-1	TRBV19	NA	many	CASSTTLRTEAFF	TGTGCCAGTAGTACGACATTGAGGACTGAAGCTTTCTTT
TRBJ1-2	TRBV7-2	NA	many	CASSFLVKTNYGYTF	TGTGCCAGCAGCTTCTTGGTCAAAACTAACTATGGCTACACCTTC
TRBJ2-7	TRBV20-1	NA	many	CSARDALRYEQYF	TGCAGTGCTAGAGATGCATTGAGATACGAGCAGTACTTC
TRBJ2-7	TRBV6-2/TRBV6-3	TRBD2	many	CASSYSISGSLYEQYF	TGTGCCAGCAGTTACTCGATTAGCGGGAGTCTCTACGAGCAGTACTTC
TRBJ1-2	TRBV18	TRBD1	many	CASSLTGRTVDYGYTF	TGTGCCAGCTCACTGACAGGGAGAACCGTCGACTATGGCTACACCTTC
TRBJ1-1	TRBV7-6	NA	many	CASSLEEGAEAFF	TGTGCCAGCAGCTTAGAGGAAGGGGCTGAAGCTTTCTTT
TRBJ2-3	TRBV12-3/TRBV12-4	NA	many	CASSSVPGPVADTQYF	TGTGCCAGCAGTTCCGTCCCGGGACCAGTTGCAGATACGCAGTATTTT
TRBJ2-2	TRBV20-1	NA	many	CSARSSNTGELFF	TGCAGTGCTAGATCCTCAAACACCGGGGAGCTGTTTTTT
TRBJ1-3	TRBV28	TRBD1	many	CASSLVVVGTGSGNTIYF	TGTGCCAGCAGTTTAGTTGTAGTCGGGACAGGCTCTGGAAACACCATATATTTT
TRBJ2-2	TRBV30	TRBD2	many	CAWRIAGGRIGELFF	TGTGCCTGGAGGATAGCGGGGGGGCGAATCGGGGAGCTGTTTTTT
TRBJ2-7	TRBV5-1	TRBD1	many	CASSLGTVPVPYEQYF	TGCGCCAGCAGCCTCGGGACAGTCCCTGTCCCCTACGAGCAGTACTTC
TRBJ2-7	TRBV11-1	NA	NA	CASSLDSGGFHSYEQYF	TGTGCCAGCAGCTTAGATTCCGGGGGCTTTCATTCCTACGAGCAGTACTTC
TRBJ2-4	TRBV4-2	NA	many	CASSQDNARHIQYF	TGTGCCAGCAGCCAAGATAATGCCCGTCACATTCAGTACTTC
TRBJ1-1	TRBV28	TRBD1	many	CASTSSTGEGAFF	TGTGCCAGCACTTCCTCAACAGGGGAAGGAGCTTTCTTT
TRBJ1-2	TRBV20-1	NA	many	CSAREVIAGGYTF	TGCAGTGCTAGAGAGGTCATAGCTGGCGGCTACACCTTC
TRBJ2-5	TRBV2	TRBD2	many	CASSERPAGGVETQYF	TGTGCCAGCAGTGAAAGGCCAGCGGGGGGAGTAGAGACCCAGTACTTC
TRBJ2-2	TRBV3-1	NA	many	CASSTRDNGPLGELFF	TGTGCCAGCAGCACCCGGGACAATGGGCCACTCGGGGAGCTGTTTTTT
TRBJ1-2	TRBV2	TRBD1	many	CASSDLKTGPYGYTF	TGTGCCAGCAGTGACCTCAAGACAGGGCCCTATGGCTACACCTTC
TRBJ2-5	TRBV5-1	NA	NA	CASSGGPPYQETQYF	TGCGCCAGCAGCGGGGGACCGCCGTACCAAGAGACCCAGTACTTC
TRBJ1-1	TRBV6-1	TRBD1	many	CASSPGTGGLNTEAFF	TGTGCCAGCAGCCCCGGGACAGGGGGCCTGAACACTGAAGCTTTCTTT
TRBJ1-3	TRBV6-5	NA	many	CASIKDGSSGNTIYF	TGTGCCAGCATTAAGGACGGAAGCTCTGGAAACACCATATATTTT
TRBJ2-7	TRBV20-1	TRBD2	many	CSAKLAVYEQYF	TGCAGTGCCAAACTAGCGGTCTACGAGCAGTACTTC
TRBJ2-4	TRBV4-1	TRBD1	few	CASSYGQGKAKNIQYF	TGCGCCAGCAGCTATGGACAGGGAAAGGCCAAAAACATTCAGTACTTC
TRBJ2-5	TRBV6-5	NA	many	CASSDSAQYQETQYF	TGTGCCAGCAGTGACTCCGCCCAGTACCAAGAGACCCAGTACTTC
TRBJ1-1	TRBV6-5	NA	NA	CASSYSRVGTEAFF	TGTGCCAGCAGTTACTCGAGAGTGGGGACTGAAGCTTTCTTT
TRBJ1-5	TRBV20-1	NA	many	CSANGPIGTNQPQHF	TGCAGTGCTAATGGACCGATCGGGACCAATCAGCCCCAGCATTTT
TRBJ2-7	TRBV18	NA	once	CASSAAPAPYEQYF	TGTGCCAGCTCGGCCGCCCCGGCTCCCTACGAGCAGTACTTC
TRBJ1-1	TRBV5-1	NA	many	CASSSLGRVNTEAFF	TGCGCCAGCAGCTCCTTGGGGCGGGTGAACACTGAAGCTTTCTTT
TRBJ1-1	TRBV4-1	NA	many	CASSQVFFGEAFF	TGCGCCAGCAGCCAAGTTTTCTTTGGGGAAGCTTTCTTT